This section outlines one T cell receptor (beta chain) sequence together with its context. These data belong to a study of Graves' ophthalmopathy and Graves' hyperthyroidism. This CDR3 is 15 amino acids long. Germline V gives CDR1 DFQATT, CDR2 SNEGSKA (reference sequence). Trimming took 1 base from V and 7 from J, leaving 17 bases between them. Transcripts of RNA were the source for amplifying TCR beta CDR3 regions. Second-round multiplex PCR came after a first-round RT-PCR that employed HTBI primers. Each CDR3 protein gets one entry after TCRdb re-called the multiplex PCR reads with MiXCR. This sample has approximately 1.2 million distinct CDR3 sequences, with about two fifths found just once.

The J gene is TRBJ1-5, the V gene TRBV20-1; no reliable D call. This TCR was sampled from an adult man with Graves' hyperthyroidism. The sequencing sample was made of peripheral blood or thyroid tissue (not recorded which). The CDR3 DNA is TGCAGTGCTAGAGTATCCTTACTCCCGGGGCAGCCCCAGCATTTT. It specifies CSARVSLLPGQPQHF.